This passage covers 32 T cell receptor beta chains from one sample sequenced in a study of cytomegalovirus exposure and HLA in healthy donors. Amplification used 60 Vbeta primers and 13 Jbeta primers. Measured with immunoSEQ multiplex PCR; TCRdb has only the in-frame clones, and not every one. This sample has around 200,000 clones, with 75% to 85% found just once. Sequencing was performed on PBMCs. These receptor sequences come from a girl aged 2 to 10 in good health and CMV-seropositive.

This rearrangement joins TRBV30 to TRBJ1-2, with TRBD1 as a possible D gene (6 bases). The germline V gene encodes CDR1 GTSNPN and CDR2 SVGIG (reference sequence). This CDR3 is 12 amino acids long. Trimming removed 1 base at V and 8 bases at J, with 11 bases between. CDR3 amino acids: CAWSAQGRGYTF. CDR3 sequence (DNA): TGTGCCTGGAGTGCCCAGGGGAGAGGCTACACCTTC.

CDR3 protein: CASSLEWVPGEQYF. CDR3 nucleotide sequence: TGTGCCAGCAGCTTAGAGTGGGTTCCAGGTGAGCAGTACTTC. V usage is TRBV7-2 and J usage is TRBJ2-7; D is uncertain. This CDR3 is built from 14 residues. CDR1 is SGHTA, CDR2 FQGNSA, per germline. V was trimmed by 1 base and J by 7 bases, leaving 14 bases between them.

The chain is built from TRBV9 and TRBJ2-1, with 8 positions matching TRBD2. This CDR3 contains 16 residues. Germline CDR1 reads SGDLS; CDR2 reads YYNGEE. With 3 bases clipped from V and 15 bases from J, the junction kept 20 bases outside the gene matches. CDR3 region: CASSEDTSGTRMTRFF. CDR3 nucleotide sequence: TGTGCCAGCAGCGAAGATACGTCCGGGACTAGGATGACTCGGTTCTTC.

The chain couples TRBV7-9 to TRBJ2-7; 9 bases line up with TRBD2. CDR1 is SEHNR and CDR2 is FQNEAQ in the germline V gene (reference sequence). This CDR3 comprises 17 residues. J lost 4 bases, V lost 5 bases, and 15 bases had no gene match. Here the CDR3 reads CASSPLPGGRAGYEQYF. In DNA, the CDR3 is TGTGCCAGCAGCCCCCTTCCCGGCGGGAGGGCCGGGTACGAGCAGTACTTC.

The V and J genes are TRBV21-1 and TRBJ1-1; TRBD1 was called by the table and not checked on the DNA. TRBV21-1 is deemed a pseudogene. The CDR3 runs to 15 residues. CDR3 protein: CASSKVTGGNTEAFF. The CDR3 nucleotides read TGTGCCAGCAGCAAAGTCACAGGGGGGAACACTGAAGCTTTCTTT.

This chain connects TRBV7-8 to TRBJ2-1, with 9 bases aligning to TRBD1. This CDR3 has 16 residues. Germline CDR1 is SGHVS and CDR2 is FQNEAQ. The V gene end was trimmed by 1 base and the J gene end by 5 bases; junction bases not matched to a gene: 6. The CDR3 DNA sequence: TGTGCCAGCAGCTTAGTTTGGACAGGGGCCCACAATGAGCAGTTCTTC. This encodes CASSLVWTGAHNEQFF.

The V gene is TRBV6-1, the J gene TRBJ1-4; tentatively, D is TRBD1 (6 bases). CDR1 is MNHNS, CDR2 SASEGT, per germline. This CDR3 spans 12 amino acids. Trimming left V 9 bases short and J 8 bases short, with 13 bases between. For the CDR3, the DNA is TGTGCCAGTGGGGGCAGGACGGAAAAACTGTTTTTT. It codes for CASGGRTEKLFF.

The chain combines TRBV25-1 with TRBJ1-3, with TRBD1 identical over 9 bases. J lost 0 bases, V lost 10 bases, and 10 bases had no gene match. The CDR3 consists of 16 residues. The germline V gene encodes CDR1 MGHDK and CDR2 SYGVNS. The CDR3 region is CATGWTGAHSGNTIYF. The CDR3 DNA sequence: TGTGCCACCGGATGGACAGGGGCCCACTCTGGAAACACCATATATTTT.

V gene TRBV30 combines with J gene TRBJ2-5, with 9 bases matching TRBD1. The germline V gene has CDR1 GTSNPN and CDR2 SVGIG (reference sequence). With 5 bases clipped from V and 3 bases from J, the junction kept 7 bases outside the gene matches. The CDR3 covers 14 residues. DNA for the CDR3: TGTGCCTGGGTCCTACAGGGGGCCGAAGAGACCCAGTACTTC. Its translation is CAWVLQGAEETQYF.

Notes on this clone: At one of its ends the junction is not consistent with the germline gene, which may arise from a read error. This same CDR3 is encoded by further DNA sequences in the sample. This rearrangement joins TRBV7-3 to TRBJ1-1, with no clear D. There are 14 residues in the CDR3. CDR1 is SGHTA, CDR2 FQGTGA, per germline. The CDR3 bases are TGTGCCAGTAGCTTGGTCGGTTCGAACACTGAAGCTTTCTTT. This codes for CASSLVGSNTEAFF.

V gene TRBV2 combines with J gene TRBJ1-1; D gene ambiguous. Trimming removed 7 bases from V and 5 bases from J, with 20 bases in between. Germline CDR1 SNHLY, CDR2 FYNNEI. CDR3 length: 15 amino acids. This CDR3 is CASNIQRLAWTEAFF. The DNA for the CDR3 is TGTGCCAGCAACATACAGAGACTAGCATGGACTGAAGCTTTCTTT.

The chain carries TRBV6-1 and TRBJ2-7; 9 bases line up with TRBD1. The germline V gene encodes CDR1 MNHNS and CDR2 SASEGT. The CDR3 spans 13 residues. V shed 6 bases, J shed 6 bases, and the junction held 6 bases outside the gene matches. CDR3 coding DNA: TGTGCCAGCAGAAAACAGGGGGCTGTCGAGCAGTACTTC. Protein product: CASRKQGAVEQYF.

The chain carries TRBV4-1 and TRBJ2-1, with no clear D. Germline V gene data show CDR1 as MGHRA and CDR2 as YSYEKL. The V gene lost 4 bases and the J gene lost 10 bases, with 11 bases spanning the gap. The CDR3 has 12 residues. The CDR3 nucleotides are TGCGCCAGCAGCCGCATCTTAGAAGAGCAGTTCTTC. Its protein is CASSRILEEQFF.

In this sample, this clone turned up a few times. V and J are TRBV6-1 and TRBJ1-5; 10 bases match TRBD1. The germline gives CDR1 MNHNS, CDR2 SASEGT. V lost 4 bases, J lost 1 base, and 10 bases stayed unmatched. This CDR3 contains 18 residues. The CDR3 DNA reads as TGTGCCAGCAGTGGCCGGGACAGGGGATTAAGGAGCAATCAGCCCCAGCATTTT. This translates into CASSGRDRGLRSNQPQHF.

The chain joins TRBV5-6 to TRBJ1-4; a possible D gene is TRBD1 (6 bases). Germline V lookup: CDR1 SGHDT, CDR2 YYEEEE. This CDR3 spans 14 amino acids. V shed 4 bases and J shed 8 bases, with 15 bases lying between them. This chain's CDR3 is CASSARGLGEKLFF. CDR3 DNA sequence: TGTGCCAGCAGCGCCAGGGGTTTGGGAGAAAAACTGTTTTTT.

This sequence joins TRBV30 and TRBJ1-2, with D hard to call. Germline V lookup: CDR1 GTSNPN, CDR2 SVGIG (reference sequence). The CDR3 has 14 amino acids. Deletions cut 3 bases from V and 5 bases from J, with 16 bases between. CDR3 loop: CAWSPLSVGYGYTF. CDR3 DNA sequence: TGTGCCTGGAGCCCCTTATCTGTCGGTTATGGCTACACCTTC.

This chain links TRBV7-8 with TRBJ2-5; TRBD2 agrees at 7 bases. Trimming took 1 base from V and 5 from J; bases not matched to a gene: 7. From germline, CDR1 is SGHVS and CDR2 FQNEAQ. CDR3 size: 15 residues. CDR3 in amino acids: CASSLGGLFRETQYF. CDR3 nucleotide sequence: TGTGCCAGCAGCTTAGGGGGACTATTCAGGGAGACCCAGTACTTC.

The V call is TRBV4-1, the J call TRBJ2-1; TRBD2 matches at 8 bases. Germline CDR1 is MGHRA and CDR2 is YSYEKL. V gave up 2 bases and J gave up 8 bases; unmatched junction bases: 8. The CDR3 consists of 15 residues. The CDR3 loop is CASSQPGGPRDEQFF. For the CDR3, the DNA is TGCGCCAGCAGCCAACCGGGAGGGCCGCGAGATGAGCAGTTCTTC.

The CDR3 loop is CASLRGHSNYGYTF. In DNA form, the CDR3 reads TGTGCCAGCCTCAGGGGGCATTCCAACTATGGCTACACCTTC. This chain links TRBV27 with TRBJ1-2; 8 bases map to TRBD1. The junction had 7 bases not matched to a gene; V was cut back by 8 bases and J by 2 bases. Germline V gives CDR1 MNHEY, CDR2 SMNVEV (reference sequence). The CDR3 contains 14 residues.

This sequence joins TRBV10-3 and TRBJ2-5; possibly TRBD2 for D (7 bases). This CDR3 is built from 15 residues. CDR1 is ENHRY and CDR2 is SYGVKD in the germline V gene. Deletions cut 10 bases from V and 1 base from J, with 19 bases between. The DNA of the CDR3 is TGTGCCACCAGAGGGGGGGCCTCTTTCCAAGAGACCCAGTACTTC. This codes for CATRGGASFQETQYF.

This clone was seen only once. This chain connects TRBV2 to TRBJ1-1; D is possibly TRBD1 (5 bases). V was pared by 7 bases and J by 0 bases, with 21 bases between. CDR3 size: 17 residues. Germline CDR1 and CDR2: SNHLY and FYNNEI. The CDR3 region is CASMSLRVGGLNTEAFF. CDR3 in DNA: TGTGCCAGCATGTCGCTGAGGGTCGGGGGTTTGAACACTGAAGCTTTCTTT.

This clone was seen a handful of times. The V call is TRBV2, the J call TRBJ1-1; D remains ambiguous. This CDR3 region has 11 residues. Trimming took off 7 bases at V and 6 bases at J, with 9 bases between the two ends. The V gene's germline CDR1 is SNHLY and CDR2 FYNNEI. Written as DNA, the CDR3 is TGTGCCAGCATTGTGCGGGCTGAAGCTTTCTTT. Protein sequence: CASIVRAEAFF. The whole variable domain, filled in from reference TRBV2 and TRBJ1-1, reads EPEVTQTPSHQVTQMGQEVILRCVPISNHLYFYWYRQILGQKVEFLVSFYNNEISEKSEIFDDQFSVERPDGSNFTLKIRSTKLEDSAMYFCASIVRAEAFFGQGTRLTVV.

The V gene is TRBV28, the J gene TRBJ2-1; D possibly corresponds to TRBD1 (5 bases). V was trimmed by 2 bases and J by 8 bases, leaving 16 bases between them. CDR3 length: 15 amino acids. The germline V gene encodes CDR1 MDHEN and CDR2 SYDVKM. The CDR3: CASSLGGSLGDEQFF. The CDR3, as DNA: TGTGCCAGCAGTTTAGGTGGTAGCTTAGGGGATGAGCAGTTCTTC.

The chain carries TRBV6-5 and TRBJ2-3, with TRBD2 identical over 9 bases. CDR3 length equals 15 residues. Looked up from germline, CDR1 is MNHEY and CDR2 is SVGAGI. J lost 6 bases, V lost 8 bases, and 12 bases had no gene match. The CDR3 region has the DNA TGTGCCAGCGGTCAGTTAGCGGGGGCCAGGGATACGCAGTATTTT. It encodes CASGQLAGARDTQYF.

V usage is TRBV19 and J usage is TRBJ1-1; TRBD1 agrees at 7 bases. The CDR3 has 13 residues. J was trimmed by 7 bases and V by 5 bases; bases with no gene match: 7. Looked up from germline, CDR1 is LNHDA and CDR2 is SQIVND (reference sequence). This chain's CDR3 is CASSPHRGGEAFF. The DNA for the CDR3 is TGTGCCAGTAGTCCGCACAGGGGAGGTGAAGCTTTCTTT.

V and J are TRBV27 and TRBJ2-1; TRBD2 might be the D (6 bases). Trimming stripped 3 bases from V and 7 bases from J, with 19 bases between. The CDR3 consists of 16 residues. Germline loops: CDR1 MNHEY, CDR2 SMNVEV (reference sequence). The chain's CDR3 is CASSFWRAQRNNEQFF. The CDR3 bases are TGTGCCAGCAGTTTTTGGAGGGCCCAGCGGAATAATGAGCAGTTCTTC.

The CDR3 reads CASSPPRGTYNEQFF. CDR3 in DNA: TGTGCCAGCAGCCCCCCCAGGGGTACCTACAATGAGCAGTTCTTC. The chain uses TRBV5-4 and TRBJ2-1; D is possibly TRBD1 (6 bases). Germline V CDR1 and CDR2: SGHNT, YYREEE (reference sequence). The V end was cut by 4 bases, the J end by 2 bases, with 13 bases between. This CDR3 spans 15 amino acids.

This chain uses TRBV6-6 with TRBJ2-4; TRBD1 might be the D (5 bases). Germline V gives CDR1 MNHNY, CDR2 SVGAGI (reference sequence). This CDR3 has 12 amino acids. V was shortened by 10 bases and J by 9 bases, with 16 bases between the two germline ends. As DNA, the CDR3 is TGTGCCATCCAGGGTGGGGTCAGCATTCAGTACTTC. It translates to CAIQGGVSIQYF.

The rearrangement uses TRBV19 and TRBJ1-5, with a weak D call TRBD1 (5 bases). CDR3 size: 13 residues. The V end lost 5 bases, the J end lost 7 bases, and 12 bases lay between the germline ends. CDR1 and CDR2 from the germline V gene are LNHDA and SQIVND (reference sequence). This CDR3 is CASSYRLEQPQHF. As DNA, the CDR3 is TGTGCCAGTAGTTACAGGCTCGAACAGCCCCAGCATTTT.

The chain is built from TRBV6-1 and TRBJ2-7; D is unresolved. The CDR3 runs 12 residues. The ends were cut back, 2 bases at V and 3 bases at J, with 5 bases in the middle. Germline CDR1 and CDR2: MNHNS and SASEGT. In DNA, the CDR3 is TGTGCCAGCAGTGAATCAGGCTACGAGCAGTACTTC. Translation gives CASSESGYEQYF.

This clone was seen just once. The chain employs TRBV28 and TRBJ1-1, with 7 nucleotides matching TRBD1. The CDR3 covers 15 residues. V was pared by 4 bases and J by 2 bases, with 7 bases of the junction left unmatched. Per the germline V gene, CDR1 is MDHEN and CDR2 is SYDVKM. The CDR3 DNA is TGTGCCAGCAGTTGGGGCGACAGGGTTAACACTGAAGCTTTCTTT. Protein product: CASSWGDRVNTEAFF.

V and J are TRBV10-1 and TRBJ2-3; 9 bases align to TRBD1. The V segment lost 4 bases and the J segment 8 bases; nucleotides outside the gene matches: 10. The CDR3 length is 15 residues. From germline, CDR1 is WNHNN and CDR2 SYGVQD (reference sequence). DNA of the CDR3: TGCGCCAGCAGTGCAACAAGACCGGGACAGGGTACGCAGTATTTT. This gives the protein CASSATRPGQGTQYF.